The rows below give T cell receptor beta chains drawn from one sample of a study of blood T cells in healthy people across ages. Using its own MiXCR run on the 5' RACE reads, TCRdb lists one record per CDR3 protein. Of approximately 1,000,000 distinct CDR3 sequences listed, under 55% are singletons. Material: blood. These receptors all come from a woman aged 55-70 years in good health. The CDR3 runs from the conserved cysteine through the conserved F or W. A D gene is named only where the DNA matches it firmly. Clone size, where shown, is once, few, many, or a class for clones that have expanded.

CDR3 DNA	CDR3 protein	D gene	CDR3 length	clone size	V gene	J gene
TGTGCCAGCAGTTACGGGGGCAGGCGATCTAACTATGGCTACACCTTC	CASSYGGRRSNYGYTF	NA	16	NA	TRBV6-6	TRBJ1-2
TGTGCCAGCAGCTTAGTTCAGGGGCGGGGGGCGCTTCCGCGCGAGCAGTACTTC	CASSLVQGRGALPREQYF	TRBD2	18	NA	TRBV7-2	TRBJ2-7
TGTGCCAGCAGCGCCACTAGCGGGAGTGGCAATGAGCAGTTCTTC	CASSATSGSGNEQFF	TRBD2	15	NA	TRBV9	TRBJ2-1
TGTGCCAGCAGGCCTAACAGGGGGCGAAAAGTAGAGACCCAGTACTTC	CASRPNRGRKVETQYF	TRBD1	16	NA	TRBV11-2	TRBJ2-5
TGTGCCAGCAACCAAAAACCGGGACTAGCGGGAAATGAGCAGTTCTTC	CASNQKPGLAGNEQFF	TRBD2	16	NA	TRBV4-2	TRBJ2-1
TGTGCCAGCAGCTTAATTAGCGGGATTCCCCAAGAGACCCAGTACTTC	CASSLISGIPQETQYF	TRBD2	16	NA	TRBV7-6	TRBJ2-5
TGTGCCAGCAGCTTAGCGCAAAGAAAGGGGACTGAGCAGTACTTC	CASSLAQRKGTEQYF	NA	15	NA	TRBV7-9	TRBJ2-7
TGCGCCGGCAGCTTGGAGGGGGGCGCGGGGGAGCAGTACTTC	CAGSLEGGAGEQYF	NA	14	NA	TRBV5-1	TRBJ2-7
TGCAGTGCTATGCGGGAAGAATCCTACAATGAGCAGTTCTTC	CSAMREESYNEQFF	NA	14	few	TRBV20-1	TRBJ2-1
TGCGCCAGCAGCTTGTTCCCCGGGTTAGGAGAGACCCAGTACTTC	CASSLFPGLGETQYF	NA	15	once	TRBV5-1	TRBJ2-5
TGCGCCAGCAGCTCATCGATAGCAGGGACCGAGCAGTTCTTC	CASSSSIAGTEQFF	NA	14	few	TRBV5-1	TRBJ2-1
TGTGCCATCAATGACCTTAGTCGCAGTGTTCCCGGGGAGCTGTTTTTT	CAINDLSRSVPGELFF	NA	16	NA	TRBV10-3	TRBJ2-2
TGTGCCAGCAGCTTAAGTCTGATAAACAATGAGCAGTACTTC	CASSLSLINNEQYF	NA	14	NA	TRBV7-9	TRBJ2-5
TGTGCCGTCCAGGGGTCCAATGGCTACACCTTC	CAVQGSNGYTF	NA	11	few	TRBV2	TRBJ1-2
TGTGCCGGCAGCTTAAAGCGCAACCATGAGCAGTACTTC	CAGSLKRNHEQYF	NA	13	NA	TRBV7-3	TRBJ2-7
TGTGCCAGCTCACCCGACAGCAACCAGGAGACCCAGTACTTC	CASSPDSNQETQYF	NA	14	NA	TRBV18	TRBJ2-5
TGTGCCAGCAGTTTCGCCAGTGAAGCTTTCTTT	CASSFASEAFF	NA	11	NA	TRBV6-2/TRBV6-3	TRBJ1-1
TGTGCCAGCAGTGAATTTACAGGGACAGGTGGCTACACCTTC	CASSEFTGTGGYTF	TRBD1	14	few	TRBV25-1	TRBJ1-2
TGTGCCAGCAGCCAAGGAAGGAGACTTCGGGAGACCCAGTACTTC	CASSQGRRLRETQYF	NA	15	few	TRBV3-1	TRBJ2-5
TGCAGTGCTCCTACCACGACAGGCCTCCGCACAGATACGCAGTATTTT	CSAPTTTGLRTDTQYF	NA	16	NA	TRBV20-1	TRBJ2-3
TGTGCCAGCAGCTTGGCTCCGGGACTAGCGGGAGTTAGTGGGGACAATGAGCAGTTCTTC	CASSLAPGLAGVSGDNEQFF	TRBD2	20	few	TRBV7-2	TRBJ2-1
TGTGCCAGCAGTTACCTAGCGGTCACAAACGGTGAGCAGTTCTTC	CASSYLAVTNGEQFF	TRBD2	15	NA	TRBV6-5	TRBJ2-1
TGTGCCAGCAGCTTAGGAGGGGATAGCTCCTACGAGCAGTACTTC	CASSLGGDSSYEQYF	NA	15	many	TRBV13	TRBJ2-7
TGTGCCAGCAGCCCGGGACAGGGGAAGTATTTT	CASSPGQGKYF	TRBD1	11	many	TRBV11-2	TRBJ2-3
TGTGCCAGCAGTGAAGAACTAGCGGGAGTTGGCGGGGAGCTGTTTTTT	CASSEELAGVGGELFF	TRBD2	16	NA	TRBV2	TRBJ2-2
TGTGCCAGCAGCCCCGTTGCTACGGGACAGGGCGGGGAGCTGTTTTTT	CASSPVATGQGGELFF	TRBD1	16	NA	TRBV11-3	TRBJ2-2
TGCAGTGCTAGTCCGGGACTTTTACCTGCCGCAGATACGCAGTATTTT	CSASPGLLPAADTQYF	NA	16	NA	TRBV20-1	TRBJ2-3
TGTGCCAGCAGTATACAGGGGGCGAACACAGATACGCAGTATTTT	CASSIQGANTDTQYF	TRBD1	15	few	TRBV6-5	TRBJ2-3
TGCGCCAGCAGCCGTGGAGTAGCGGGAGGGCCAGGCTATGAGCAGTTCTTC	CASSRGVAGGPGYEQFF	TRBD2	17	NA	TRBV4-1	TRBJ2-1
TGTGCCAGCAGCGGAGTGGGGATGGGGCAAGAGACCCAGTACTTC	CASSGVGMGQETQYF	NA	15	NA	TRBV7-2	TRBJ2-5
TGTGCCAGCAGCTTGACTAGTGGAGATACGCAGTATTTT	CASSLTSGDTQYF	NA	13	few	TRBV6-4	TRBJ2-3